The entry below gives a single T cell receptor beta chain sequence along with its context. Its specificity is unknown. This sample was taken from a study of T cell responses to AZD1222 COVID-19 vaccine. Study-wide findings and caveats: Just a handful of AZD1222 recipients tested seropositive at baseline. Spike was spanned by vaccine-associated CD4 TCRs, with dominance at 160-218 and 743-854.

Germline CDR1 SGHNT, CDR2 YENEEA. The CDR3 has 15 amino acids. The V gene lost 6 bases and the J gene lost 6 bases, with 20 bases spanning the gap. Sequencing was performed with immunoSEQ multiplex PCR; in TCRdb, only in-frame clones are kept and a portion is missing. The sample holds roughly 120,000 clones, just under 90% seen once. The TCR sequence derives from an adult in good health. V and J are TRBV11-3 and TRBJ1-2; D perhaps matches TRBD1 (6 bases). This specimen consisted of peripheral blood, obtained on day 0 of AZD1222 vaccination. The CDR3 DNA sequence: TGTGCCAGCAGACACCGACCTATCAAGGGGGATGGCTACACCTTC. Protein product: CASRHRPIKGDGYTF.